This record looks at one TCR beta chain sequence and its context. The entry originates in a study of blood T cell repertoires in COVID-19. Produced via immunoSEQ multiplex PCR; TCRdb's table is partial and in-frame only. This sample yields around 340,000 clones, of which approximately 86% are seen a single time; about 4.2% belongs to the top ten. V lost 1 base and J lost 0; bases outside the gene matches: 5. Germline V gene data show CDR1 as KGHDR and CDR2 as SFDVKD. The CDR3 consists of 17 residues. V usage is TRBV24-1 and J usage is TRBJ2-3, with 8 bases fitting TRBD1. The sequenced sample consisted of PBMCs or T cells enriched from blood (not recorded which). This clonotype originated in a woman aged 35 to 49 with acute COVID-19. CDR3 nucleotide sequence: TGTGCCACCAGTGATTTCCCCAGGACAGGGAGCACAGATACGCAGTATTTT. This encodes CATSDFPRTGSTDTQYF.